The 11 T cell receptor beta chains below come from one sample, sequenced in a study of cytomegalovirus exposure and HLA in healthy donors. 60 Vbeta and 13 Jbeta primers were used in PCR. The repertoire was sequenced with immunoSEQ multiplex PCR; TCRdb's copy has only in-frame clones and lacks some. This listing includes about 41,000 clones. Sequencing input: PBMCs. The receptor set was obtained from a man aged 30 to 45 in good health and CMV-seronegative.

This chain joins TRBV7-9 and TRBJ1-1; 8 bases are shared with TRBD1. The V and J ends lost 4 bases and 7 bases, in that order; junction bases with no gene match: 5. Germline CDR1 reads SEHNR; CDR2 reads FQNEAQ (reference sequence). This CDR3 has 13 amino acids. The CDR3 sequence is CASSSFDRGEAFF. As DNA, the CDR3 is TGTGCCAGCAGCTCCTTCGACAGGGGTGAAGCTTTCTTT.

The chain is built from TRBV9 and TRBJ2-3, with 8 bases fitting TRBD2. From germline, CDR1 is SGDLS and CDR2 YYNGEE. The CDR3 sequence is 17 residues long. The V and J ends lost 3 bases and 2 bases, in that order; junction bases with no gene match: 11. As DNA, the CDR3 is TGTGCCAGCAGCGACGTAAAGTTAGCGGGGATCACAGATACGCAGTATTTT. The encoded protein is CASSDVKLAGITDTQYF. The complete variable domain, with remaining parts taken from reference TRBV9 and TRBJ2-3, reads DSGVTQTPKHLITATGQRVTLRCSPRSGDLSVYWYQQSLDQGLQFLIQYYNGEERAKGNILERFSAQQFPDLHSELNLSSLELGDSALYFCASSDVKLAGITDTQYFGPGTRLTVL.

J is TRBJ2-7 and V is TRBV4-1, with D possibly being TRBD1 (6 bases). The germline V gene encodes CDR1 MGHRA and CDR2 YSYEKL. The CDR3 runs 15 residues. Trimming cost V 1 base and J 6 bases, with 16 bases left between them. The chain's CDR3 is CASSQADTGSGEQYF. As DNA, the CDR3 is TGCGCCAGCAGCCAAGCTGATACAGGGTCCGGCGAGCAGTACTTC.

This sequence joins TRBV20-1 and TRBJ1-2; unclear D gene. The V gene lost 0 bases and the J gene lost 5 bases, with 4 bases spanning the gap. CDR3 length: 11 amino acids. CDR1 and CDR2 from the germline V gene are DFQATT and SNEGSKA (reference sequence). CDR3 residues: CSARDGYGYTF. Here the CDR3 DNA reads TGCAGTGCTAGAGACGGGTATGGCTACACCTTC.

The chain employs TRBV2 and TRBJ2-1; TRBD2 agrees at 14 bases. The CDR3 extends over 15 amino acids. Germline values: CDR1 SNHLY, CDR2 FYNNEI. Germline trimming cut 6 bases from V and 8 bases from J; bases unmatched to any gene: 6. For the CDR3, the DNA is TGTGCCAGCAGGGGGACTAGCGGGAGTGGCGATGAGCAGTTCTTC. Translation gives CASRGTSGSGDEQFF.

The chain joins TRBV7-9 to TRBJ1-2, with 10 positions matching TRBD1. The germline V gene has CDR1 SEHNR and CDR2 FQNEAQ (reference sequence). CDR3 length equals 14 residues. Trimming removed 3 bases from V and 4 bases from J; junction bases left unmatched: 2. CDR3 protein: CASSFRTGGYGYTF. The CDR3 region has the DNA TGTGCCAGCAGCTTCAGGACAGGGGGCTATGGCTACACCTTC.

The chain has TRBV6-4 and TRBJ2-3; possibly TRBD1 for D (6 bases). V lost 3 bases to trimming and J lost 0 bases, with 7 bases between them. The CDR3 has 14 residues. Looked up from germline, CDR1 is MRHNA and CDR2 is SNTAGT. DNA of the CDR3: TGTGCCAGCAGTGAGGGGGCTAGCACAGATACGCAGTATTTT. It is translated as CASSEGASTDTQYF.

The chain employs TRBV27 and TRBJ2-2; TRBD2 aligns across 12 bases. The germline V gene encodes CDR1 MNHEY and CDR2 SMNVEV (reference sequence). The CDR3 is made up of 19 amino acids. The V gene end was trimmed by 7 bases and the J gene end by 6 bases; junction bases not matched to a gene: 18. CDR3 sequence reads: CASTTGTSGRGGMAGELFF. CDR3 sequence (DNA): TGTGCCAGCACCACCGGGACTAGCGGGCGCGGCGGGATGGCCGGGGAGCTGTTTTTT.

The CDR3 nucleotides read TGTGCCAGCAGTTTATCCATGAGCGCTGAAGCTTTCTTT. Its translation is CASSLSMSAEAFF. The gene calls are TRBV27 and TRBJ1-1, with unresolved D. CDR3 length equals 13 residues. Germline assignment: CDR1 MNHEY and CDR2 SMNVEV (reference sequence). Between the trimmed V and J ends, which lost 0 bases and 6 bases, there was a span of 8 bases.

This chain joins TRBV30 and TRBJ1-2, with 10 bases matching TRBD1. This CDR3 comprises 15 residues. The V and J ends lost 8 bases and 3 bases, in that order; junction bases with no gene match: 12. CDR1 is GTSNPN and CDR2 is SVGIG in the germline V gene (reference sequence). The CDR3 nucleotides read TGTGCCCGCGGTCCCCAGGGACAGGGGTACTATGGCTACACCTTC. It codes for CARGPQGQGYYGYTF.

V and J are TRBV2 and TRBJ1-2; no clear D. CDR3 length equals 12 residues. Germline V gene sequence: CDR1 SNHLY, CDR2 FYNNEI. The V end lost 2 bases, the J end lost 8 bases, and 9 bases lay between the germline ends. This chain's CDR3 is CASSENSVGYTF. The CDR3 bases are TGTGCCAGCAGTGAAAATAGTGTAGGCTACACCTTC.